This T cell receptor (beta chain) was identified during a study of T-cell reconstitution after alpha-beta-depleted transplantation in children. For TCRbeta, the library was prepared with unique molecular identifiers. One entry per CDR3 protein results from TCRdb running MiXCR on the PCR reads. The data show some 300,000 distinct CDR3 sequences, just over 7.5% seen once. Germline V gene data show CDR1 as SGHKS and CDR2 as YYEKEE (reference sequence). The germline V and J ends were trimmed by 0 bases and 0 bases, with 9 bases remaining between them. The CDR3 totals 16 residues. Study observations and caveats: One year post-transplant, T-cell counts and diversity were largely derived from T cells produced anew. There were reportedly several hundred expanded graft clones from which alpha-beta T cells came about two months after transplant. TCRbeta diversity was high at day 60 in some patients (a result of surviving recipient T cells and thymic progenitors).

This clonotype was found a few times. Its specificity is unknown. The chain employs TRBV5-5 and TRBJ2-2; no clear D. Sequenced here: peripheral blood, sampled 360 days after TCRalphabeta/CD19-depleted stem cell transplant. This TCR came from a female patient aged 2-10 years who had a stem cell transplant for Fanconi anemia, so the T cells may come from the graft donor. CDR3 protein: CASSLVSPPNTGELFF. CDR3 coding DNA: TGTGCCAGCAGCTTGGTGTCCCCTCCGAACACCGGGGAGCTGTTTTTT.